A selection of T cell receptor beta chains follows, all from one sample in a study of T cells in Graves' hyperthyroidism and ophthalmopathy. TCRdb fed the multiplex PCR reads into MiXCR, producing one record per CDR3 protein. The data hold about 720,000 distinct CDR3 sequences, with 18% observed a single time. Sample: blood. Every receptor here comes from a woman aged 45-65 years with Graves' hyperthyroidism that later progressed to Graves' ophthalmopathy. Both conserved end residues are part of each CDR3. D genes are given only for firm matches. Only part of the rows carry a size: once, few, many, or a class if the clone is expanded.

>TRBJ2-7|few|TRBV12-3/TRBV12-4|-
TGTGCCAGCAGTTTGGACGTGTGGGGAACTTACGAGCAGTACTTC
CASSLDVWGTYEQYF
>TRBJ2-3|many|TRBV6-1|-
TGTGCCAGCAGTGAAGGGGACCCTGATACGCAGTATTTT
CASSEGDPDTQYF
>TRBJ2-7|-|TRBV18|-
TGTGCCAGCTCACCATCGGGCGCGGGGCTGGGGGAGCAGTACTTC
CASSPSGAGLGEQYF
>TRBJ2-1|many|TRBV3-1|TRBD1
TGTGCCAGCAGCCAACCCGGGACAGGGACCAATGAGCAGTTCTTC
CASSQPGTGTNEQFF
>TRBJ2-1|many|TRBV9|-
TGTGCCAGCAGCGTAGAAGGACGCCTGGTCAATGAGCAGTTCTTC
CASSVEGRLVNEQFF
>TRBJ1-1|many|TRBV6-5|-
TGTGCCAGCTCATACTCACAGGGGAACACTGAAGCTTTCTTT
CASSYSQGNTEAFF
>TRBJ2-5|many|TRBV3-1|TRBD2
TGTGCCAGCAGCCTTTCAGCGGGGTTTCAAGAGACCCAGTACTTC
CASSLSAGFQETQYF
>TRBJ1-5|few|TRBV6-1|TRBD1
TGTGCCAGCAGGGGAAATCGACAGGGCGAAATACCTCCGGGTCAGCCCCAGCATTTT
CASRGNRQGEIPPGQPQHF
>TRBJ1-6|many|TRBV5-1|TRBD1
TGCGCCAGCAGCTTGGCACAGGGGGATTCACCCCTCCACTTT
CASSLAQGDSPLHF
>TRBJ1-5|few|TRBV18|TRBD1
TGTGCCAGCTCACCAGGGACAGGGGGAGAGGAGCCCCAGCATTTT
CASSPGTGGEEPQHF
>TRBJ2-2|-|TRBV20-1|TRBD1
TGCAGTGCTCGGACAGGAGACAACACCGGGGAGCTGTTTTTT
CSARTGDNTGELFF
>TRBJ2-2|-|TRBV20-1|-
TGCAGTGCGAGCCCGGGGGCTTGGACCGGGGAGCTGTTTTTT
CSASPGAWTGELFF
>TRBJ1-1|many|TRBV2|-
TGTGCCAGCAGTGATCTGGGCGTGGTCATGAACACTGAAGCTTTCTTT
CASSDLGVVMNTEAFF
>TRBJ2-7|many|TRBV6-1|TRBD1
TGTGCCAGCAGTCCGGCGACAGGGGATAACGAGCAGTACTTC
CASSPATGDNEQYF
>TRBJ2-7|few|TRBV20-1|TRBD2
TGCAGTGCTAGGGGCGGGCTAGCGGGGGCCTACGAGCAGTACTTC
CSARGGLAGAYEQYF
>TRBJ1-4|-|TRBV5-1|-
TGCGCCAGCAGCTGGACAGCTGGGGAAAAACTGTTTTTT
CASSWTAGEKLFF
>TRBJ2-1|few|TRBV6-1|TRBD2
TGTGCCAGCACTTCACTAGCGGGGATGTACAATGAGCAGTTCTTC
CASTSLAGMYNEQFF
>TRBJ1-1|-|TRBV29-1|-
TGCAGCGTTGATGGAGGGGTGTCGGAAGCTTTCTTT
CSVDGGVSEAFF